The 21 T cell receptor beta chains reported below all come from one sample, sequenced in a study of cytomegalovirus exposure and HLA in healthy donors. The PCR had 60 Vbeta and 13 Jbeta primers. Measured with immunoSEQ multiplex PCR; TCRdb has only the in-frame clones, and not every one. This sample has 90,000 to 120,000 clones, with 82% found just once. The sequencing input was PBMCs. Receptors originate from a man aged 25 to 40 in good health and CMV-seropositive.

Only one count was recorded for this clone. This sequence joins TRBV5-5 and TRBJ2-3, with D perhaps matching TRBD2 (5 bases). Germline V gene sequence: CDR1 SGHKS, CDR2 YYEKEE (reference sequence). Between the trimmed V and J ends, which lost 2 bases and 0 bases, there was a span of 16 bases. The CDR3 spans 17 residues. The CDR3 DNA follows: TGTGCCAGCAGCTTAAGGCCCAGCGGAATTAGCACAGATACGCAGTATTTT. Amino acids: CASSLRPSGISTDTQYF.

This chain links TRBV27 with TRBJ2-7; TRBD1 agrees at 7 bases. The germline gives CDR1 MNHEY, CDR2 SMNVEV (reference sequence). The junction had 14 bases not matched to a gene; V was cut back by 6 bases and J by 3 bases. The CDR3 totals 16 residues. The CDR3 nucleotides are TGTGCCAGCAGCTCTTCTTATGGAGACAGGGTCTACGAGCAGTACTTC. Its protein product is CASSSSYGDRVYEQYF.

The chain links TRBV5-5 to TRBJ2-2; 8 nucleotides agree with TRBD2. Trimming at V came to 4 bases and at J to 0 bases, leaving 8 bases not matched to a gene. CDR1 is SGHKS, CDR2 YYEKEE, per germline (reference sequence). The CDR3 is made up of 17 amino acids. CDR3 region: CASSPKSGGTNTGELFF. The CDR3 nucleotides are TGTGCCAGCAGCCCAAAGAGCGGGGGCACGAACACCGGGGAGCTGTTTTTT.

This chain links TRBV19 with TRBJ1-2; 7 bases map to TRBD1. The length of the CDR3 is 15 residues. Germline CDR1 is LNHDA and CDR2 is SQIVND (reference sequence). J was trimmed by 2 bases and V by 3 bases; bases with no gene match: 6. The CDR3 is CASSIKRGPNYGYTF. The CDR3 bases are TGTGCCAGTAGTATTAAAAGGGGGCCAAACTATGGCTACACCTTC.

The genes are TRBV2 and TRBJ1-1; D gene ambiguous. Germline CDR1 is SNHLY and CDR2 is FYNNEI. Trimming shortened V by 11 bases and J by 1 base, and 11 bases separated the two germline ends. The CDR3 loop spans 12 amino acids. The CDR3, as DNA: TGTGCCGAAGCTAACCGGAACACTGAAGCTTTCTTT. Amino acids: CAEANRNTEAFF. Combining the CDR3 with reference TRBV2 and TRBJ1-1 gives the whole variable domain EPEVTQTPSHQVTQMGQEVILRCVPISNHLYFYWYRQILGQKVEFLVSFYNNEISEKSEIFDDQFSVERPDGSNFTLKIRSTKLEDSAMYFCAEANRNTEAFFGQGTRLTVV.

The V gene is TRBV5-5, the J gene TRBJ1-1, with 8 bases fitting TRBD1. Germline assignment: CDR1 SGHKS and CDR2 YYEKEE (reference sequence). Trimming at V came to 5 bases and at J to 3 bases, leaving 3 bases not matched to a gene. The CDR3 has 13 amino acids. The CDR3 DNA reads TGTGCCAGCAGGACGACAGGGGACACTGAAGCTTTCTTT. Amino acids: CASRTTGDTEAFF.

The V gene is TRBV11-2, the J gene TRBJ2-6, with D tentatively TRBD1 (6 bases). The CDR3 has 17 residues. Germline CDR1 and CDR2: SGHAT and FQNNGV. V was clipped by 5 bases and J by 1 base, with 15 bases between them. CDR3: CASSRPGQQSGANVLTF. The DNA of the CDR3 is TGTGCCAGCAGCCGTCCGGGACAACAATCTGGGGCCAACGTCCTGACTTTC.

The genes are TRBV7-9 and TRBJ2-7, with 8 bases that match TRBD1. The CDR3 is 14 amino acids. The trim removed 5 bases at V and 1 base at J, leaving 4 bases unmatched. Per the germline V gene, CDR1 is SEHNR and CDR2 is FQNEAQ (reference sequence). The CDR3 is CASSGTGTSYEQYF. DNA for the CDR3: TGTGCCAGCAGCGGGACAGGTACGTCCTACGAGCAGTACTTC.

CDR3: CASSLVTGLLASYEQYF. The CDR3 region has the DNA TGTGCCAGCAGCTTAGTGACAGGATTGCTGGCCTCCTACGAGCAGTACTTC. The chain employs TRBV11-2 and TRBJ2-7; D possibly corresponds to TRBD1 (6 bases). The CDR3 loop spans 17 amino acids. CDR1 is SGHAT, CDR2 FQNNGV, per germline. With 1 base removed from V and 0 bases from J, the gap between germline ends came to 16 bases.

The J gene is TRBJ2-1, the V gene TRBV7-3; D possibly corresponds to TRBD1 (5 bases). Between the trimmed V and J ends, which lost 1 base and 0 bases, there was a span of 7 bases. The germline CDR1 and CDR2 sequences are SGHTA and FQGTGA. This CDR3 is 15 amino acids long. In nucleotides, the CDR3 is TGTGCCAGCAGCTTAAGGGGCAGCTCCTACAATGAGCAGTTCTTC. Its translation is CASSLRGSSYNEQFF.

This chain uses TRBV7-9 with TRBJ1-2, with 9 nucleotides matching TRBD1. Germline V gene sequence: CDR1 SEHNR, CDR2 FQNEAQ (reference sequence). The V segment lost 0 bases and the J segment 5 bases; nucleotides outside the gene matches: 4. The CDR3 is made up of 15 amino acids. CDR3 coding DNA: TGTGCCAGCAGCTTAGCCGGGACAGGGATATATGGCTACACCTTC. It encodes CASSLAGTGIYGYTF.

CDR3 bases: TGTGCCAGCAGAGCCAAACAGGGAAGGAATGCTTTCTTT. It translates to CASRAKQGRNAFF. This rearrangement joins TRBV27 to TRBJ1-1, with D possibly matching TRBD1 (6 bases). The CDR3 covers 13 residues. The germline V gene encodes CDR1 MNHEY and CDR2 SMNVEV (reference sequence). The germline V and J ends were trimmed by 6 bases and 11 bases, with 19 bases remaining between them.

Concerning this clone itself: The junction differs from germline at one of its ends, possibly a read error. The genes are TRBV5-1 and TRBJ2-6, with D possibly TRBD1 on 5 matching bases. CDR3 length equals 16 residues. Germline loops: CDR1 SGHRS, CDR2 YFSETQ. The DNA for the CDR3 is TGCGCCAGCAGCTCTGGACGGGCCTCTGGGGCCAACGGCCTGACTTTC. Its protein product is CASSSGRASGANGLTF. Drawing the rest from reference TRBV5-1 and TRBJ2-6, the complete variable domain is KAGVTQTPRYLIKTRGQQVTLSCSPISGHRSVSWYQQTPGQGLQFLFEYFSETQRNKGNFPGRFSGRQFSNSRSEMNVSTLELGDSALYLCASSSGRASGANGLTFGAGSRLTVL.

The chain links TRBV5-4 to TRBJ1-3; TRBD1 might be the D (6 bases). The CDR3 loop spans 15 amino acids. CDR1 is SGHNT and CDR2 is YYREEE in the germline V gene (reference sequence). V was shortened by 1 base and J by 0 bases, with 8 bases between the two germline ends. CDR3 bases: TGTGCCAGCAGCTTGCCAGGGGCCTCTGGAAACACCATATATTTT. Residues: CASSLPGASGNTIYF.

The V and J genes are TRBV6-4 and TRBJ1-1; D call uncertain. The V end lost 1 base, the J end lost 1 base, and 13 bases lay between the germline ends. Germline V gene data show CDR1 as MRHNA and CDR2 as SNTAGT. The CDR3 is 16 residues long. The CDR3 loop is CASSDWAGVRNTEAFF. The CDR3 DNA sequence: TGTGCCAGCAGTGACTGGGCGGGAGTAAGGAACACTGAAGCTTTCTTT.

This clone was counted a single time. The chain recombines TRBV18 with TRBJ2-1; TRBD1 aligns across 7 bases. V gave up 3 bases and J gave up 7 bases; unmatched junction bases: 9. The length of the CDR3 is 15 residues. Germline CDR1 is KGHSH and CDR2 is LQKENI. The CDR3 region has the DNA TGTGCCAGCTCACCCACTGAGACAGGGCTAAATGAGCAGTTCTTC. It specifies CASSPTETGLNEQFF.

The chain uses TRBV5-1 and TRBJ2-5; TRBD2 matches at 11 bases. V lost 1 base to trimming and J lost 5 bases; unmatched junction nucleotides: 7. The germline gives CDR1 SGHRS, CDR2 YFSETQ. This CDR3 is built from 16 residues. The CDR3 region has the DNA TGCGCCAGCAGCTTGAGTAGCGGGGGGGCTGGGGAGACCCAGTACTTC. Translation gives CASSLSSGGAGETQYF.

This clone was picked up a small number of times. This chain uses TRBV7-9 with TRBJ2-1; 9 bases line up with TRBD1. Per the germline V gene, CDR1 is SEHNR and CDR2 is FQNEAQ (reference sequence). The CDR3 is 16 residues long. The J segment lost 7 bases and the V segment lost 1 base, leaving 8 bases of the junction unmatched. The DNA for the CDR3 is TGTGCCAGCAGCTTAGGGGACAGGGCCCTGGGGAATGAGCAGTTCTTC. It specifies CASSLGDRALGNEQFF.

As DNA, the CDR3 is TGCAGCGTTGATTTTCCTACAAGGAGCTATGGCTACACCTTC. This gives the protein CSVDFPTRSYGYTF. The chain has TRBV29-1 and TRBJ1-2; D gene uncertain. The CDR3 is 14 residues long. Germline CDR1 and CDR2: SQVTM and ANQGSEA. The V end was cut by 3 bases, the J end by 4 bases, with 15 bases between.

This chain connects TRBV5-1 to TRBJ2-3; 11 bases are a match to TRBD1. The CDR3 covers 17 residues. Germline CDR1 is SGHRS and CDR2 is YFSETQ. Trimming removed 1 base from V and 1 base from J; junction bases left unmatched: 5. This chain's CDR3 is CASSLWGQGDGTDTQYF. The DNA of the CDR3 is TGCGCCAGCAGCTTGTGGGGACAGGGGGATGGCACAGATACGCAGTATTTT.

The chain recombines TRBV5-1 with TRBJ1-3; TRBD1 might be the D (5 bases). V lost 4 bases and J lost 0, with 17 bases in between. In germline, CDR1 is SGHRS, CDR2 YFSETQ. The length of the CDR3 is 17 residues. This chain's CDR3 is CASSPEGHGYSGNTIYF. For the CDR3, the DNA is TGCGCCAGCAGCCCCGAAGGACACGGATACTCTGGAAACACCATATATTTT.